What follows are 5 T cell receptor beta chains derived from one specimen sequenced in a study of molecular identifiers for immune sequencing clone quantification. In TCRdb, the PCR reads were re-called with MiXCR into one record per CDR3 protein. This sample has about 68,000 distinct CDR3 sequences; around 18% occur once, and the top ten carry about 1.5%. The sample consisted of naive CD8+ T cells from blood, with Jurkat cell RNA spiked in. Described subset: FACS-sorted CD8+CD4-CCR7+CD45RA+ naive T cells. The receptors derive from a human donor in good health. Some libraries in this study had Jurkat cell RNA spiked in.

The table lists this clonotype with a few counts. CDR3 residues: CASSLMGGELFF. The CDR3 DNA reads TGTGCCAGCAGCCTTATGGGGGGGGAGCTGTTTTTT. The V gene is TRBV11-2, the J gene TRBJ2-2, with D hard to call. Trimming shortened V by 5 bases and J by 8 bases, and 9 bases separated the two germline ends. Germline V gene lookup returns CDR1 SGHAT and CDR2 FQNNGV. This CDR3 is built from 12 residues.

Comments on this clonotype: Since a much larger clone is just one base distant, this may be a read error. The CDR3 here is CASRDRRRLDTQYF. The CDR3 region has the DNA TGTGCCAGCAGAGACCGTAGGCGGCTTGATACGCAGTATTTT. The chain combines TRBV5-6 with TRBJ2-3; no reliable D call. Germline V gene lookup returns CDR1 SGHDT and CDR2 YYEEEE. The CDR3 length is 14 residues. The ends were cut back, 5 bases at V and 6 bases at J, with 16 bases in the middle.

This clonotype was seen many times. The gene calls are TRBV4-3 and TRBJ2-5; possibly TRBD1 for D (6 bases). The CDR3 loop spans 17 amino acids. V gave up 0 bases and J gave up 2 bases, with 16 bases separating them. Germline lookup yields CDR1 LGHNA and CDR2 YSLEER. This CDR3 is CASSQEGSRTEQETQYF. Here the CDR3 DNA reads TGCGCCAGCAGCCAAGAAGGGAGCAGGACAGAACAAGAGACCCAGTACTTC.

The table lists this clonotype with many counts. This chain joins TRBV9 and TRBJ2-7; D is possibly TRBD1 or TRBD2 (6 bases each). The CDR3 has 18 residues. V was clipped by 0 bases and J by 7 bases, with 26 bases between them. Germline V gene data show CDR1 as SGDLS and CDR2 as YYNGEE. The CDR3 loop reads CASSVEGGSGVWAGEQYF. DNA of the CDR3: TGTGCCAGCAGCGTAGAGGGGGGTTCGGGCGTCTGGGCCGGTGAGCAGTACTTC.

The chain employs TRBV7-2 and TRBJ1-1; D unclear. CDR1 and CDR2 (germline): SGHTA, FQGNSA. The CDR3 has 12 amino acids. The CDR3 loop is CAGSSFYTEAFF. For the CDR3, the DNA is TGTGCTGGCAGCTCGTTTTACACTGAAGCTTTCTTT.